This TCR beta chain was sequenced during a study of T cell repertoires in cytomegalovirus infection (dated by TCRdb to the late 2010s). About the study as a whole: The HLA type of each donor mattered for the analysis, because public TCR beta signatures pointed to carriage of CMV infection along with the matching HLA type. Overall study results and their limits: In the ex vivo response, HLA-C-restricted CMV-specific TCR beta clonotypes were dominant, and in two of eight donors the single most frequent clonotype came from this HLA-C-restricted group. In both this cohort and an independent cohort of 350 or so donors, the cumulative frequency of public TCR beta family members distinguished carriers of CMV infection plus the relevant HLA type.

Germline trimming amounts to 2 bases on V and 7 bases on J, with 17 as the count of junction bases outside the gene matches. The CDR3, from cysteine to phenylalanine, totals 18 residues. Solely the CDR3 DNA is kept, with 54 bases framed from the first base. The germline V gene gives CDR1 as MNHEY and CDR2 as SVGEGT. The instrument given in TCRdb is Illumina HiSeq 1500. TCRdb's own reprocessing of the public reads used fastp at Q25 and MiXCR and kept productive beta chains. Entries that share a CDR3 protein sequence are merged under the most common genes and DNA. Present in this sample are approximately 500,000 distinct CDR3 sequences, 11% of which were seen just once. Clones ranked in the top ten supply more than 8.5% of the sample. About this clonotype: It lacks a known antigen. Base qualities are not at hand, and no much larger clone is one base apart.

The V and J genes are TRBV6-2 or TRBV6-3 and TRBJ1-2; TRBD1 lines up with 9 middle nucleotides. Sequences were obtained from PBMCs. This receptor was identified in a human donor in good health (CMV status not recorded). Some clones in this sample may be carry-over from other donors' samples. The CDR3 protein sequence reads: CASSYPGQGSPRDPGYTF. The DNA reads TGTGCCAGCAGTTACCCGGGACAGGGTAGTCCGAGGGACCCTGGCTACACCTTC.